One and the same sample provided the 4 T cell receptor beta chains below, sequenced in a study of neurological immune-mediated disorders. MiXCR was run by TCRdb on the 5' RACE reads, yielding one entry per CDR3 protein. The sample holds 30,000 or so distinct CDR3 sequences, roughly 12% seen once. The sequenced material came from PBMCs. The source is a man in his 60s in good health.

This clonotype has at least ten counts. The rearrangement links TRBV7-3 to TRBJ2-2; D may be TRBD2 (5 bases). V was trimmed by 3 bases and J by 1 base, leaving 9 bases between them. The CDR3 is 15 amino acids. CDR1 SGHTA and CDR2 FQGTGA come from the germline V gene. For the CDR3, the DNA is TGTGCCAGCAGCTTGAGCGCGGGGAACACCGGGGAGCTGTTTTTT. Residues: CASSLSAGNTGELFF.

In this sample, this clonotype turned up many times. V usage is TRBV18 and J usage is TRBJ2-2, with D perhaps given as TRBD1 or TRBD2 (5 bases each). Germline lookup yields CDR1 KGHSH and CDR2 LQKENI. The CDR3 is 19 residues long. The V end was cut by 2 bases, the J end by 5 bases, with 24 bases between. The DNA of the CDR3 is TGTGCCAGCTCACCAACCGTCGCCGGGACGAGGGGTGGAACCGGGGAGCTGTTTTTT. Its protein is CASSPTVAGTRGGTGELFF.

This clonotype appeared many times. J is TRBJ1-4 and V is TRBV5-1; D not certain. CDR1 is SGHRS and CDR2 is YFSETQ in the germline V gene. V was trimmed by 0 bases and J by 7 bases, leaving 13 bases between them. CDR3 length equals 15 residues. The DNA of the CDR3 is TGCGCCAGCAGCTTGGATATCAAGAACGGTGAAAAACTGTTTTTT. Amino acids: CASSLDIKNGEKLFF.

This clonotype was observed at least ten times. The CDR3 reads CSARGPGGPGELFF. The CDR3 nucleotides read TGCAGTGCTAGAGGCCCAGGGGGTCCCGGGGAGCTGTTTTTT. The genes are TRBV20-1 and TRBJ2-2; the match to TRBD1 covers 7 bases. The CDR3 has 14 residues. The germline CDR1 and CDR2 sequences are DFQATT and SNEGSKA (reference sequence). Trimming at V came to 1 base and at J to 6 bases, leaving 5 bases not matched to a gene.